This T cell receptor (beta chain) was identified in a study of cytomegalovirus exposure and HLA in healthy donors. Study-wide points: Most CMV-associated TCR beta chains were later found to appear HLA-restricted. Published work reported that the classifier diagnosed cytomegalovirus status with high specificity and sensitivity. A later analysis showed TCR association rates differing by HLA locus, peaking at DRB1 and lowest at HLA-C.

V was pared by 6 bases and J by 4 bases, with 4 bases of the junction left unmatched. The CDR3 totals 14 residues. In germline, CDR1 is MNHEY, CDR2 SVGAGI. PCR involved 60 Vbeta and 13 Jbeta primers. TCRdb keeps only in-frame clones here, not all; method: immunoSEQ multiplex PCR. The sample includes tens of thousands of clones, roughly 79% seen only once; the top ten take around 5.8%. A few counts support this clone. Its cognate antigen is unknown. The chain carries TRBV6-5 and TRBJ2-7; TRBD1 matches at 12 bases. This receptor was taken from a male donor in good health and CMV-seropositive. The sample taken for sequencing was PBMCs. DNA of the CDR3: TGTGCCAGCAGGCTGGGACAGGGGGCATACGAGCAGTACTTC. This codes for CASRLGQGAYEQYF.